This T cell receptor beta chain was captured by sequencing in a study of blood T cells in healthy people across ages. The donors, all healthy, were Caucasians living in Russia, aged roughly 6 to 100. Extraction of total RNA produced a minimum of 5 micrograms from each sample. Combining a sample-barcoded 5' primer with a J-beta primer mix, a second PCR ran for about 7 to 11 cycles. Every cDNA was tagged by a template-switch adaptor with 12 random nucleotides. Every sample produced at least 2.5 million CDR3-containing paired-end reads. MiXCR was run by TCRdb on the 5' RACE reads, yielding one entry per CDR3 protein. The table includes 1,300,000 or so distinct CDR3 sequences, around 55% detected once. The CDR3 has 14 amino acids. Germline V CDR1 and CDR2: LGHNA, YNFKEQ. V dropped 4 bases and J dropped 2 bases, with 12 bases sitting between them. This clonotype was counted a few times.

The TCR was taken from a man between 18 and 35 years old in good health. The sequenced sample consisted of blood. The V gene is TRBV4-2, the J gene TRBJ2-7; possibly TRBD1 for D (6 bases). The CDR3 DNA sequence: TGTGCCAGCAGCCCACAGGGACGGACCTACGAGCAGTACTTC. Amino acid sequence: CASSPQGRTYEQYF.